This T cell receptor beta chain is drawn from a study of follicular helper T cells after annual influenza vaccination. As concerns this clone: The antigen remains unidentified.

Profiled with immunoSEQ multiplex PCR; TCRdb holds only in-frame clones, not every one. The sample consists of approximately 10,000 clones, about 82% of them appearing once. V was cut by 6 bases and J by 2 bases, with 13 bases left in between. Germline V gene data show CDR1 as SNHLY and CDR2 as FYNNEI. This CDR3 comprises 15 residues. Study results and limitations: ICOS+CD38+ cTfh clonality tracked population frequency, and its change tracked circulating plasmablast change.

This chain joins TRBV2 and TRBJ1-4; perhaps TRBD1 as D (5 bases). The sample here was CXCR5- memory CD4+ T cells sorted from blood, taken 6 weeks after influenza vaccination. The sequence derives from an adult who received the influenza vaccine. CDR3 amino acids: CASRPGGNTNEKLFF. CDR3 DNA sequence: TGTGCCAGCAGGCCCGGGGGGAATACTAATGAAAAACTGTTTTTT.